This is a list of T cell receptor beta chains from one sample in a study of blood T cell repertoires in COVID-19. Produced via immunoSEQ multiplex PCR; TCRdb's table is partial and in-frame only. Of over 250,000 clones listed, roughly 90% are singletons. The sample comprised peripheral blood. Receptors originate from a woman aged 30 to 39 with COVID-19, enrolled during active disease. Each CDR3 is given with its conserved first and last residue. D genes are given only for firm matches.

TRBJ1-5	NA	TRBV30	CAWSRGNRDQPQHF	TGTGCCTGGAGTAGAGGAAACCGGGATCAGCCCCAGCATTTT
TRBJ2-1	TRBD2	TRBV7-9	CASSLEGTSGNEQFF	TGTGCCAGCAGCTTAGAGGGGACTAGCGGCAATGAGCAGTTCTTC
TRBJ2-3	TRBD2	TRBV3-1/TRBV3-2	CASSLPSSGIMDTQYF	TGTGCCAGCAGCCTGCCATCCAGCGGGATAATGGATACGCAGTATTTT
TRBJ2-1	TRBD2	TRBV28	CASSPEESGGTYNEQFF	TGTGCCAGCAGTCCAGAAGAAAGCGGGGGCACCTACAATGAGCAGTTCTTC
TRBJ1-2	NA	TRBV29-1	CSVVLPTSGYTF	TGCAGCGTTGTTTTACCGACTAGCGGCTACACCTTC
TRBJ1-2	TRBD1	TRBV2	CASSENQGDDGYTF	TGTGCCAGCAGTGAGAACCAGGGGGATGATGGCTACACCTTC
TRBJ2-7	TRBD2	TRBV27	CASSLGGKGSYEQYF	TGTGCCAGCAGTTTGGGAGGGAAGGGTAGCTACGAGCAGTACTTC
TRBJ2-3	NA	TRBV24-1	CATSGGLDTQYF	TGTGCCACCAGTGGAGGGTTGGATACGCAGTATTTT
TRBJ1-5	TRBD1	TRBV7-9	CASSWGQGINQPQHF	TGTGCCAGCAGCTGGGGACAGGGGATAAATCAGCCCCAGCATTTT
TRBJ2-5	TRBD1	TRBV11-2	CASSLGRTGGQETQYF	TGTGCCAGCAGCTTAGGGCGGACAGGGGGCCAAGAGACCCAGTACTTC
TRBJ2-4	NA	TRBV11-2	CASSSLAKNIQYF	TGTGCCAGCAGCTCACTAGCCAAAAACATTCAGTACTTC
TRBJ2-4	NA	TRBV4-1	CASSQDLEGIQYF	TGCGCCAGCAGCCAAGATTTGGAGGGCATTCAGTACTTC
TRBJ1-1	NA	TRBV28	CASSFSRIATEAFF	TGTGCCAGCAGTTTCTCCAGAATAGCCACTGAAGCTTTCTTT
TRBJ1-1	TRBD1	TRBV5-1	CASSLGQGSTEAFF	TGCGCCAGCAGCTTGGGACAGGGAAGCACTGAAGCTTTCTTT
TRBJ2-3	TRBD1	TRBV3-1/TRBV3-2	CASSHHRDRGRSTDTQYF	TGTGCCAGCAGCCATCACCGGGACAGGGGTAGGAGCACAGATACGCAGTATTTT
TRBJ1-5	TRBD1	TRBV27	CASSWGQGQPQHF	TGTGCCAGCAGTTGGGGACAGGGACAGCCCCAGCATTTT
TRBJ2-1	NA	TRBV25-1	CASSHTGDLANEQFF	TGTGCCAGCAGTCATACGGGAGATTTGGCCAATGAGCAGTTCTTC
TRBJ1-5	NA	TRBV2	CASSKEGPPNQPQHF	TGTGCCAGCAGCAAGGAGGGGCCCCCCAATCAGCCCCAGCATTTT
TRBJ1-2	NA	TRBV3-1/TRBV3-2	CASSQDFRGDGYTF	TGTGCCAGCAGCCAAGATTTCAGGGGCGATGGCTACACCTTC
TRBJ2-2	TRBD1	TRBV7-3	CASSPDGGTGGTGELFF	TGTGCCAGCAGCCCAGACGGTGGGACAGGGGGCACCGGGGAGCTGTTTTTT
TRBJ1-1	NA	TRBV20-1	CSGDNEAFF	TGCAGTGGTGACAACGAAGCTTTCTTT
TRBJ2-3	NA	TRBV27	CASSPRRQDTQYF	TGTGCCAGCAGTCCCAGGAGGCAAGATACGCAGTATTTT
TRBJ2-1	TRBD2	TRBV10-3	CAISESGRTSGMIEQFF	TGTGCCATCAGTGAGTCCGGGCGGACTAGCGGGATGATTGAGCAGTTCTTC
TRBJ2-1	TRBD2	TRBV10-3	CAISETSRLAGADEQFF	TGTGCCATCAGTGAGACGAGTCGACTAGCGGGGGCCGATGAGCAGTTCTTC
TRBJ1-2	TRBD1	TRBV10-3	CAISDPNSRGTNYGYTF	TGTGCCATCAGTGACCCGAACTCCAGGGGGACTAACTATGGCTACACCTTC
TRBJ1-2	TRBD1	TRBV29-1	CSVGGQYGYTF	TGCAGCGTTGGGGGACAGTATGGCTACACCTTC